Shown below are 5 T cell receptor beta chains from a single sample sequenced in a study of OX40 agonist ivuxolimab in advanced cancers. Sequencing used immunoSEQ multiplex PCR; TCRdb keeps in-frame clones, though not all of them. Found here are about 83,000 clones, 85% of them singletons; the top ten hold less than 0.75%. The specimen comprised CD4+ or CD8+ T cells sorted from blood, sampled in a trial of the OX40 agonist ivuxolimab. The receptors derive from an adult with an advanced solid tumor such as melanoma, head and neck, liver or kidney cancer.

The J gene is TRBJ2-1, the V gene TRBV19; either TRBD1 or TRBD2 may supply D (7 bases each). The V gene lost 5 bases and the J gene lost 1 base, with 18 bases spanning the gap. The CDR3 consists of 17 residues. Per germline, CDR1 LNHDA and CDR2 SQIVND (reference sequence). CDR3 residues: CASSPQGGSFSYNEQFF. The CDR3 nucleotides are TGTGCCAGTAGTCCCCAGGGGGGGTCGTTTTCCTACAATGAGCAGTTCTTC.

The V and J genes are TRBV5-1 and TRBJ2-1; D is uncertain. The V gene's germline CDR1 is SGHRS and CDR2 YFSETQ. Trimming removed 7 bases at V and 0 bases at J, with 17 bases between. This CDR3 contains 16 residues. The CDR3 nucleotides are TGCGCCAGCTACCCGGCTGGAGATAGCTCCTACAATGAGCAGTTCTTC. Protein: CASYPAGDSSYNEQFF.

The rearrangement links TRBV6-6 to TRBJ1-5; the D gene is possibly TRBD1 (6 bases). Germline V gene lookup returns CDR1 MNHNY and CDR2 SVGAGI (reference sequence). V dropped 5 bases and J dropped 3 bases, with 11 bases sitting between them. This CDR3 has 14 residues. DNA of the CDR3: TGTGCCAGCAGTACACAGGGACCCAATCAGCCCCAGCATTTT. Amino acid sequence: CASSTQGPNQPQHF.

The chain is built from TRBV7-9 and TRBJ1-4; maybe TRBD1 (5 bases). V was clipped by 0 bases and J by 6 bases, with 14 bases between them. Germline V gives CDR1 SEHNR, CDR2 FQNEAQ (reference sequence). This CDR3 spans 16 amino acids. The CDR3, as DNA: TGTGCCAGCAGCTTAGCGTTAGGGCAGGGCGATGAAAAACTGTTTTTT. It yields the protein CASSLALGQGDEKLFF.

This clone has just a few counts. The CDR3 here is CASSPRGTSGGAVEQFF. As DNA, the CDR3 is TGTGCCAGCAGCCCACGCGGGACTAGCGGGGGGGCAGTTGAGCAGTTCTTC. V usage is TRBV7-9 and J usage is TRBJ2-1, with 16 bases that match TRBD2. The ends lost 5 bases at V and 9 bases at J; junction bases unmatched: 10. Germline CDR1 is SEHNR and CDR2 is FQNEAQ (reference sequence). The CDR3 consists of 17 residues. The whole variable domain, filled in from reference TRBV7-9 and TRBJ2-1, reads DTGVSQNPRHKITKRGQNVTFRCDPISEHNRLYWYRQTLGQGPEFLTYFQNEAQLEKSRLLSDRFSAERPKGSFSTLEIQRTEQGDSAMYLCASSPRGTSGGAVEQFFGPGTRLTVL.